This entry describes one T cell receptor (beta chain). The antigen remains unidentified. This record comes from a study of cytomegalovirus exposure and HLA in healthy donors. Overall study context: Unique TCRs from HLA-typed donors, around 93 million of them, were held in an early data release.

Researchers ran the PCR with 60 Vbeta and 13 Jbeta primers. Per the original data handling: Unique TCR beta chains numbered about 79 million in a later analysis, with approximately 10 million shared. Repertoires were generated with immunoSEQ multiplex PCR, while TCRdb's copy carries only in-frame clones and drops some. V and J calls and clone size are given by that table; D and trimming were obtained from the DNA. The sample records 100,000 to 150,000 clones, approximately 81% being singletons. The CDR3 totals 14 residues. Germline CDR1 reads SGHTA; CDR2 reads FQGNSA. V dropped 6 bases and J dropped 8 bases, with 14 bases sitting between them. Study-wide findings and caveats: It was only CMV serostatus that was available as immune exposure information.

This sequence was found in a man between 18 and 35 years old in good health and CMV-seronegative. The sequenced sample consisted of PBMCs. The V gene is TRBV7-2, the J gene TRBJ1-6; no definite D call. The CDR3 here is CASRPQISDSPLHF. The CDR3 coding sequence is TGTGCCAGCAGGCCACAGATTTCAGATTCACCCCTCCACTTT. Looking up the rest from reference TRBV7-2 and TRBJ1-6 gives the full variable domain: GAGVSQSPSNKVTEKGKDVELRCDPISGHTALYWYRQSLGQGLEFLIYFQGNSAPDKSGLPSDRFSAERTGGSVSTLTIQRTQQEDSAVYLCASRPQISDSPLHFGNGTRLTVT.